This T cell receptor (beta chain) appears in the sequencing data of a study of T-cell reconstitution after alpha-beta-depleted transplantation in children. Overall study results and limits: The origin of alpha-beta T cells about two months after transplant was reportedly several hundred expanded graft clones. The study traced high day-60 TCRbeta diversity in some patients to surviving recipient T cells and thymic progenitors. A year post-transplant, T-cell counts and diversity derived mostly from newly produced T cells.

As for this clonotype: What it binds is unknown.

It was with unique molecular identifiers that the TCRbeta library was prepared. TCRdb re-derived calls from the PCR reads in MiXCR, one entry per CDR3 protein. Here the sample spans 300,000 or so distinct CDR3 sequences, roughly 25% being singletons. CDR1 is ENHRY, CDR2 SYGVKD, per germline. This CDR3 contains 13 residues. The V and J ends lost 4 bases and 7 bases, in that order; junction bases with no gene match: 3. The receptor was isolated from a male patient aged 10 to 17 who had a stem cell transplant for acute lymphoblastic leukemia, so the T cells may come from the graft donor. The material was PBMCs, mostly from graft donor cells, obtained 180 days after TCRalphabeta/CD19-depleted stem cell transplant. The V call is TRBV10-3, the J call TRBJ2-2; 7 bases agree with TRBD1. The chain's CDR3 is CAISVQGFGELFF. The CDR3, as DNA: TGTGCCATCAGTGTACAGGGGTTCGGGGAGCTGTTTTTT.